This T cell receptor beta chain was observed in a study of cytomegalovirus exposure and HLA in healthy donors (dated by TCRdb to about 2017). About the investigation overall: A later analysis indicated that the 95 to 150 validation repertoires were generated on the platform also employed for the 650 to 850 repertoires of the first cohort. The study aimed to test whether signatures of past pathogen exposure could be identified by cataloging public T cell receptors. Besides the first cohort of around 670 subjects, a separate validation cohort made up of 120 different subjects was used. High-throughput TCR immunosequencing, statistical association of individual TCRs with disease status, and machine learning were combined to predict cytomegalovirus infection status.

What the work shows at the level of the full study, not this receptor alone: Three of the identified cytomegalovirus-associated TCR beta chains were confirmed in vitro to be specific for cytomegalovirus antigens. The study listed 170 or so TCR beta chains as associated with cytomegalovirus. The classifier was reported to diagnose cytomegalovirus status with high specificity and sensitivity in both the original and validation cohorts. A later analysis had no HLA typing for the validation cohort, so co-occurrence there was scored across all 110 or so repertoires. Across donors, most TCR sequences were observed very rarely, whereas some public TCRs were present in many individuals. Of the cluster scores, 85% to 95% were above 0 in a later analysis, which found that TCRs clustered in the first cohort also tended to co-occur in the 90 to 150 validation repertoires. The authors suggested that the approach could potentially be extended to other disease states and immunological phenotypes.

Libraries came from the immunoSEQ multiplex PCR assay. Per the authors' processing: A statistical classification framework was built for diagnosing cytomegalovirus status from the catalog of TCR beta chain sequences. In TCRdb, the immuneACCESS table is reduced to in-frame sequences with V and J assigned. These tables do not hold every clone; where another copy was compared, an unresolved V gene accounts for under half, and the others remain unexplained. The DNA gave D and trimming, while V, J and clone size come from that table. For this sample the table gives roughly 75,000 clones, of which around four fifths were detected only once. The top ten hold around 2.9% of the sample. Note on this clone: Its antigen is still unknown. No much larger clone is present one base from it, and per-base qualities are unavailable.

The CDR3 has 16 amino acids, counting the end cysteine and phenylalanine. CDR3 DNA is the only sequence kept; it has 48 bases, read in frame from the first base. V is cut back by 6 bases and J by 0 bases, with 9 bases in the junction unmatched. Looking up the germline V gene yields CDR1 LGHNT and CDR2 FRNRAP. The donors belonged to the validation cohort of around 120 subjects, which was separate from the 666-subject first cohort. Material: PBMCs. The rearrangement joined TRBV12-5 to TRBJ2-5; 8 bases in the middle match TRBD2. The clonotype was recovered from a man aged 25 to 40 in good health and CMV-seronegative. The sequenced DNA is TGTGCTAGTGGCCTTATAGCGGGATCGTACCAAGAGACCCAGTACTTC. The encoded protein is CASGLIAGSYQETQYF. The reference TRBV12-5 and TRBJ2-5 proteins fill in what lies around the CDR3, so the full variable domain reads DARVTQTPRHKVTEMGQEVTMRCQPILGHNTVFWYRQTMMQGLELLAYFRNRAPLDDSGMPKDRFSAEMPDATLATLKIQPSEPRDSAVYFCASGLIAGSYQETQYFGPGTRLLVL.